The subject of this entry is one T cell receptor (beta chain). As yet, its antigen is unknown. Viral peptide pool expansion of antigen-specific CD4+ T cells preceded sequencing in the ViraFEST assay. Isolating CD4+ T cells followed about 10 days of culture. Vaccinated recipients, who were negative for nucleocapsid antibodies, had no history of SARS-CoV-2 infection. This entry comes from a study of vaccination effects on CD4 cells after COVID-19. TCRdb's copy holds only in-frame clones and misses some; the assay was immunoSEQ multiplex PCR. This sample has fewer than 55,000 clones; 75% to 80% occur once, and the top ten carry 5.5% to 7%. General study points: Infection-derived and vaccine-derived clones contracted markedly late after vaccination.

J gave up 5 bases and V 4 bases, and 14 bases lay outside the gene matches. This CDR3 region has 17 residues. Germline-derived CDR1 and CDR2 are SNHLY and FYNNEI. This sequence joins TRBV2 and TRBJ2-5; 9 bases match TRBD1. This sample comprised CD4+ T cells from PBMCs cultured with HCoV-OC43 spike peptides, obtained before COVID-19 vaccination. Indicated subset: HCoV-OC43 spike overlapping peptide pool stimulation. The clonotype was recovered from a human donor who received a COVID-19 vaccine. CDR3 DNA sequence: TGTGCCAGCAGTGCATTGCGGTCGGGGACAGGGACGGAGACCCAGTACTTC. It encodes CASSALRSGTGTETQYF.